A single sample gave rise to the 4 T cell receptor beta chains below, sequenced in a study of T cells in Graves' hyperthyroidism and ophthalmopathy. Researchers took RNA transcripts and amplified the TCR beta CDR3 regions from them. An initial round of RT-PCR targeting the TCR CDR3 relied on the HTBI primer set. TCRdb re-derived calls from the multiplex PCR reads in MiXCR, one entry per CDR3 protein. The sample lists hundreds of thousands of distinct CDR3 sequences; around 20% were seen once. Sample: blood. These receptors were obtained from a man aged 25-45 years with Graves' ophthalmopathy.

The chain joins TRBV5-1 to TRBJ2-2, with a tentative D call TRBD2 (5 bases). V dropped 1 base and J dropped 4 bases, with 11 bases sitting between them. This CDR3 region has 15 residues. Germline V gene lookup returns CDR1 SGHRS and CDR2 YFSETQ. CDR3 sequence (DNA): TGCGCCAGCAGCTTGCGCCCGGGGTCCACCGGGGAGCTGTTTTTT. It encodes CASSLRPGSTGELFF.

This clonotype came up many times. The V call is TRBV6-1, the J call TRBJ2-1; 14 positions match TRBD2. The ends lost 6 bases at V and 9 bases at J; junction bases unmatched: 7. Looked up from germline, CDR1 is MNHNS and CDR2 is SASEGT. The CDR3 is made up of 15 amino acids. The CDR3 DNA is TGTGCCAGCAGACCGGGACTAGCGGGAGTTGTTGAGCAGTTCTTC. It yields the protein CASRPGLAGVVEQFF.

Many counts were recorded for this clonotype. The junction differs from germline at one of its ends, possibly a read error. The chain links TRBV11-3 to TRBJ2-7, with 8 positions matching TRBD1. The CDR3 is made up of 13 amino acids. Germline loops: CDR1 SGHNT, CDR2 YENEEA. The CDR3 reads CASSLDRGYEQYF. The CDR3 nucleotides read TGTGCCAGCAGCCTAGACAGGGGTTACGAGCAGTACTTC.

This chain joins TRBV7-8 and TRBJ2-1, with 8 nucleotides matching TRBD2. Germline assignment: CDR1 SGHVS and CDR2 FQNEAQ. Trimming took 5 bases from V and 8 from J; bases not matched to a gene: 14. CDR3 length: 16 amino acids. CDR3: CASSRRLALQGYEQFF. CDR3 sequence (DNA): TGTGCCAGCAGCCGCAGACTAGCGCTGCAGGGGTATGAGCAGTTCTTC.